This TCR beta chain emerged from a study of T cells in localized non-small cell lung cancer. General study findings and limits: Prolonged overall survival went with higher T cell density in the blood. Only one tumor region was sequenced, so heterogeneity remains possible. Detection in adjacent lung was observed for a median around 55 of the top 100 tumor clones. Tumor trailed uninvolved adjacent lung in T cell clonality, which peaked there.

Here immunoSEQ multiplex PCR was the method, and the copy in TCRdb shows in-frame clones only, minus some. Of 23,000 or so clones listed, around 90% are singletons. Comments on this clone: Antigen: not known.

The CDR3 has 20 residues. This clonotype was sampled from a man aged 40-75 years with stage III squamous cell lung carcinoma. This specimen consisted of peripheral blood, obtained before any cancer treatment. V and J are TRBV12-2 and TRBJ2-1; the table's D call, TRBD2, has no DNA check behind it. TRBV12-2 is reported as a pseudogene. The CDR3 nucleotides are TGTGCAAGTCGCAATGCGGCCCTGGTTAGCGGGAGGAGCTCCTACAATGAGCAGTTCTTC. Its protein product is CASRNAALVSGRSSYNEQFF.